This is a list of T cell receptor beta chains from one sample in a study of CD8+CD57+ T cells in acquired aplastic anemia. One entry per CDR3 protein, called by TCRdb with MiXCR from the reads. The profile covers about 200,000 distinct CDR3 sequences, with about a third appearing a single time and around 1.1% taken by the ten largest. Specimen: sorted CD4+, CD8+, or CD8+CD57+ T cells (not recorded which) from PBMCs. The receptor set was obtained from a human donor in good health, serving as a control. Each CDR3 is given without its conserved first and last residue. The order of the fields is CDR3 protein, J gene, clone size, V gene. Expanded clones are given a class, and other clones once, few, many or no size at all.

SARWGQKAF TRBJ1-1 many TRBV20-1
SARDVGGRATDTQY TRBJ2-3 many TRBV20-1
ASSIGSGHEQY TRBJ2-7 - TRBV19
ASSRGTEQF TRBJ2-1 few TRBV3-1
ASSLLGASDYGYT TRBJ1-2 many TRBV5-1
ATQGSTDTQY TRBJ2-3 - TRBV10-1
ASKETSTGELF TRBJ2-2 - TRBV5-1
ASSLYGDENTEAF TRBJ1-1 - TRBV5-5
ASSQQITGELL TRBJ2-2 - TRBV2
ASSTKTGLYEQY TRBJ2-7 many TRBV19